Listed below are T cell receptor beta chains from one sample, sequenced in a study of T cell responses to AZD1222 COVID-19 vaccine. Sequenced by immunoSEQ multiplex PCR; TCRdb stores in-frame clones only, minus some. The sample records about 140,000 clones, more than 75% being singletons. The material sequenced was peripheral blood, taken 28 days after the second AZD1222 dose. Every receptor here comes from an adult who received the AZD1222 COVID-19 vaccine. Each CDR3 is given with its conserved first and last residue. The order of the fields is J gene, V gene, D gene, CDR3 DNA, CDR3 protein. D genes are given only for firm matches.

TRBJ1-1,TRBV5-6,.,TGTGCCAGCAGCTTGCCGCCGCGGGGGTCGACTGAAGCTTTCTTT,CASSLPPRGSTEAFF
TRBJ1-1,TRBV6-5,.,TGTGCCAGCAGTTACGATCGGCCTGAAGCTTTCTTT,CASSYDRPEAFF
TRBJ1-2,TRBV12-3/TRBV12-4,.,TGTGCCAGCAGTTTGAGGGGGAAGGTTGGCTACACCTTC,CASSLRGKVGYTF
TRBJ2-7,TRBV6-2/TRBV6-3,.,TGTGCCAGCAGTTACACACCCCGGTCCGTACGCGAGCAGTACTTC,CASSYTPRSVREQYF
TRBJ1-3,TRBV15,.,TGTGCCACCAGCAGTACTAGGTACTCTGGAAACACCATATATTTT,CATSSTRYSGNTIYF
TRBJ2-7,TRBV7-3,.,TGTGCCAGCAGCCAACCCGATGCAGGGCGGCAGTACTTC,CASSQPDAGRQYF
TRBJ1-3,TRBV7-8,.,TGTGCCAGCAGCTTAAGGTGGCCCGGGACTGGAAACACCATATATTTT,CASSLRWPGTGNTIYF
TRBJ1-1,TRBV6-5,.,TGTGCCAGCAGTTTCACCCGACAAGGGGACACTGAAGCTTTCTTT,CASSFTRQGDTEAFF
TRBJ2-5,TRBV3-1/TRBV3-2,.,TGTGCCAGTGTCGCCCCGGGGGGCGCGTCGGAGACCCAGTACTTC,CASVAPGGASETQYF
TRBJ1-1,TRBV5-5,.,TGTGCCAGCAGCTTTGGGGCCAACCGGGGGACTGAAGCTTTCTTT,CASSFGANRGTEAFF
TRBJ1-1,TRBV6-6,TRBD1,TGTGCCACGAACGTCAGGGGGCGGCTCACTGAAGCTTTCTTT,CATNVRGRLTEAFF
TRBJ2-5,TRBV7-7,.,TGTGCCAGCAGCCCGGGACATCGGAGCGGAGAGACCCAGTACTTC,CASSPGHRSGETQYF
TRBJ2-7,TRBV4-1,.,TGCGCCAGCAGCCAAGGCGGCACGCTCGACGAGCAGTACTTC,CASSQGGTLDEQYF
TRBJ1-2,TRBV10-3,.,TGTGCCATCAAAGGGACGCTGGCTGGCTATGGCTACACCTTC,CAIKGTLAGYGYTF
TRBJ1-2,TRBV25-1,.,TGTGCCAGCAGTTCCAGGGAGAACTATGGCTACACCTTC,CASSSRENYGYTF
TRBJ1-2,TRBV19,.,TGTGCCAGTAGTAGGCGGGGGGACCCGACTGACTATGGCTACACCTTC,CASSRRGDPTDYGYTF